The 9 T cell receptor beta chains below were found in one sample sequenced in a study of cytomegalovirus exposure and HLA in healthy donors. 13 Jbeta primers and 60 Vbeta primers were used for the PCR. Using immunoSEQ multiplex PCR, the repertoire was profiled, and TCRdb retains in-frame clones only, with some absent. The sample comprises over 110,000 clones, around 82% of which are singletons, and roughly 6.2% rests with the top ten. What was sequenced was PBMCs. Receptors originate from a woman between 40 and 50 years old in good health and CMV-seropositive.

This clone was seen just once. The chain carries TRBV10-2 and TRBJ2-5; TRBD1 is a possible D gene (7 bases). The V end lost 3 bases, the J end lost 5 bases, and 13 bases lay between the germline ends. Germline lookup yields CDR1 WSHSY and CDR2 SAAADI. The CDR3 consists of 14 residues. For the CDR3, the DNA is TGCGCCAGCAGTGACACAGGGGCGGGGGAGACCCAGTACTTC. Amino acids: CASSDTGAGETQYF.

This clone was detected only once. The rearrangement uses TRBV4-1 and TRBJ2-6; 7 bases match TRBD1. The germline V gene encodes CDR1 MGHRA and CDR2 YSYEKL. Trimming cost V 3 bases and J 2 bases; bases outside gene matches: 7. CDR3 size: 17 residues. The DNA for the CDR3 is TGCGCCAGCAGCCATGGACAGGAGAGTACTGGGGCCAACGTCCTGACTTTC. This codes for CASSHGQESTGANVLTF.

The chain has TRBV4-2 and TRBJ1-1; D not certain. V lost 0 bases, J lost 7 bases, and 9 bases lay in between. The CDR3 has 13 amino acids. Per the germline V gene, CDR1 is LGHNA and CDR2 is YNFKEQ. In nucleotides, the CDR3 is TGTGCCAGCAGCCAAGATAAACAGTTTGAAGCTTTCTTT. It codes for CASSQDKQFEAFF.

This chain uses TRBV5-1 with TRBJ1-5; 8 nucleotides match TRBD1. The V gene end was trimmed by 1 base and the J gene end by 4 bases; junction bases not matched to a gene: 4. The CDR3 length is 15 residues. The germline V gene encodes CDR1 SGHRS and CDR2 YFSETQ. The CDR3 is CASSLSGQGNQPQHF. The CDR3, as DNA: TGCGCCAGCAGCTTGTCTGGACAGGGTAATCAGCCCCAGCATTTT.

The CDR3 sequence: CASSSAGVPYEQYF. CDR3 DNA: TGCGCCAGCAGTTCGGCGGGAGTGCCCTACGAGCAGTACTTC. V is TRBV10-2 and J is TRBJ2-5; 7 bases fit TRBD2. Near its end, the DNA agrees better with TRBJ2-7, so the J call may be wrong. Per the germline V gene, CDR1 is WSHSY and CDR2 is SAAADI. The CDR3 has 14 amino acids.

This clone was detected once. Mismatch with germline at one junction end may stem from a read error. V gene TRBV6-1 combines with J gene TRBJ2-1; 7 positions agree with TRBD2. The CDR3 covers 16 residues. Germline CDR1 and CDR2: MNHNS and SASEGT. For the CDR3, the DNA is TGTGCCAGCAGTGAGCTGGGCGGGAGCTCCTACAATGGGCAGTTCTTC. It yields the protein CASSELGGSSYNGQFF.

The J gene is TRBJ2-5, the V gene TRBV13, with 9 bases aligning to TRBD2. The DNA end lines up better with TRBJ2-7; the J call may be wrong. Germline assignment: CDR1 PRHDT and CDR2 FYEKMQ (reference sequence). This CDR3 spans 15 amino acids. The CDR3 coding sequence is TGTGCCAGCAGCTCAGGAACTAGCGGGCCTTACGAGCAGTACTTC. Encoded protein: CASSSGTSGPYEQYF.

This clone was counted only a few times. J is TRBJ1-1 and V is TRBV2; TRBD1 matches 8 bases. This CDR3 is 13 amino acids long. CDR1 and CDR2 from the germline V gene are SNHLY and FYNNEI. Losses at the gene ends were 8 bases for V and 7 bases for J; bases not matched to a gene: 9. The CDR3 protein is CASRPGTGFEAFF. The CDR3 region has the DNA TGTGCCAGCCGACCAGGGACAGGTTTTGAAGCTTTCTTT.

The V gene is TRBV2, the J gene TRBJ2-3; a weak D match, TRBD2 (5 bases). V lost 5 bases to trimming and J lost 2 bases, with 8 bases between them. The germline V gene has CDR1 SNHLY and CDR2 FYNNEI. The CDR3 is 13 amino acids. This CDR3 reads CASSREITDTQYF. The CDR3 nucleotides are TGTGCCAGCAGTAGGGAGATCACAGATACGCAGTATTTT.